These 10 T cell receptor beta chains share one sample of origin, sequenced in a study of regulatory T cells in long-lasting Graves disease. Time point noted: newly diagnosed GD, antithyroid drugs for less than 3 months. Researchers made the TCR library from RNA that was extracted from PBMCs. The TCR beta library used iRepertoire HTBI primers with Arm-PCR amplification of CDR3. TCRdb redid the calling of the multiplex PCR reads with MiXCR, one entry per CDR3 protein. The repertoire includes roughly 400,000 distinct CDR3 sequences, roughly 15% of them detected once, and about 8.3% sits in the top ten. These data were also reused for a study on T cells in Graves' hyperthyroidism and ophthalmopathy.

The sequences come from peripheral blood mononuclear cells (PBMCs), collected at new diagnosis, from a patient treated with antithyroid drugs. Every receptor here comes from a woman in her forties with Graves disease.

This clonotype was seen repeatedly, ten times or more. The V call is TRBV7-2, the J call TRBJ2-1; D is uncertain. V was shortened by 0 bases and J by 10 bases, with 4 bases between the two germline ends. CDR1 and CDR2 from the germline V gene are SGHTA and FQGNSA. The CDR3 runs 11 residues. The CDR3 region is CASSLALEQFF. The CDR3, as DNA: TGTGCCAGCAGCTTAGCGCTCGAGCAGTTCTTC.

In this sample, this clonotype turned up many times. The V gene is TRBV7-3, the J gene TRBJ2-3, with 11 bases lining up with TRBD2. Per germline, CDR1 SGHTA and CDR2 FQGTGA. Germline trimming cut 4 bases from V and 1 base from J; bases unmatched to any gene: 4. The CDR3 totals 16 residues. This chain's CDR3 is CASSSGLAEGTDTQYF. For the CDR3, the DNA is TGTGCCAGCAGCTCGGGACTAGCGGAGGGCACAGATACGCAGTATTTT.

The rearrangement joins TRBV3-1 to TRBJ1-4; perhaps TRBD1 as D (6 bases). Germline-derived CDR1 and CDR2 are LGHDT and YNNKEL (reference sequence). V was clipped by 4 bases and J by 0 bases, with 12 bases between them. The CDR3 sequence is 16 residues long. In DNA form, the CDR3 reads TGTGCCAGCAGCCGGGCCCGGACAGCAACTAATGAAAAACTGTTTTTT. This gives the protein CASSRARTATNEKLFF.

In its sample, this clonotype was seen many times. The chain joins TRBV29-1 to TRBJ2-7, with D perhaps matching TRBD1 or TRBD2 (5 bases each). The CDR3 length is 12 residues. Per germline, CDR1 SQVTM and CDR2 ANQGSEA. V was trimmed by 5 bases and J by 7 bases, leaving 15 bases between them. The CDR3 sequence: CSVSGPGIEQYF. The CDR3 nucleotides read TGCAGCGTTTCGGGACCGGGTATTGAGCAGTACTTC.

This clonotype has ten or more counts. CDR3 coding DNA: TGTGCCAGCAGGAAAAGGGACACTACCAACACTGAAGCTTTCTTT. Protein product: CASRKRDTTNTEAFF. V and J are TRBV11-3 and TRBJ1-1, with D tentatively TRBD1 (6 bases). Per the germline V gene, CDR1 is SGHNT and CDR2 is YENEEA. CDR3 length: 15 amino acids. The germline V and J ends were trimmed by 6 bases and 2 bases, with 16 bases remaining between them.

This clonotype was recorded a few times. This sequence joins TRBV7-9 and TRBJ2-1; D is ambiguous. V lost 2 bases and J 5 bases, leaving 7 bases between the germline ends. CDR3 length equals 13 residues. Germline values: CDR1 SEHNR, CDR2 FQNEAQ (reference sequence). The CDR3 loop reads CASSLSYDNEQFF. DNA of the CDR3: TGTGCCAGCAGCTTATCTTATGACAATGAGCAGTTCTTC.

This clonotype came up many times. V is TRBV11-1 and J is TRBJ1-1; 8 positions match TRBD1. The CDR3 is 14 residues long. CDR1 SGHAT and CDR2 FQDESV come from the germline V gene (reference sequence). The V and J ends lost 5 bases and 0 bases, in that order; junction bases with no gene match: 2. DNA of the CDR3: TGTGCCAGCAGCCGGGACAGGCTGAACACTGAAGCTTTCTTT. Its protein product is CASSRDRLNTEAFF.

This clonotype was counted a few times. The chain is built from TRBV6-1 and TRBJ2-6; D gene uncertain. V lost 6 bases to trimming and J lost 0 bases, with 12 bases between them. Germline V lookup: CDR1 MNHNS, CDR2 SASEGT. The CDR3 extends over 16 amino acids. The CDR3: CASSTPTVSGANVLTF. DNA of the CDR3: TGTGCCAGCAGCACCCCCACAGTCTCTGGGGCCAACGTCCTGACTTTC.

The rearrangement links TRBV9 to TRBJ2-6; D might be TRBD1 or TRBD2, each matching 6 bases. Germline V gene lookup returns CDR1 SGDLS and CDR2 YYNGEE. The CDR3 is 14 amino acids. The ends were cut back, 4 bases at V and 12 bases at J, with 17 bases in the middle. This CDR3 is CASSTSGDTGVLTF. CDR3 coding DNA: TGTGCCAGCAGCACCTCGGGGGACACGGGCGTCCTGACTTTC.

In this sample, this clonotype turned up a few times. The chain couples TRBV12-3 or TRBV12-4 to TRBJ2-1; D remains ambiguous. With 7 bases removed from V and 8 bases from J, the gap between germline ends came to 18 bases. This CDR3 is built from 14 residues. The CDR3 loop is CASNTPRSGDEQFF. The CDR3 DNA follows: TGTGCCAGCAACACCCCCAGGTCCGGCGATGAGCAGTTCTTC.